Listed here is a single T cell receptor (beta chain). At one end the junction does not follow the germline gene, possibly because of a read error. CDR3 length equals 14 residues. Looked up from germline, CDR1 is SSHAT and CDR2 is FNYEAQ (reference sequence). The entry originates in a study of blood T cell repertoires in COVID-19. Study-level information: Acute-phase and convalescent COVID-19 samples originated in the United States, Italy and Spain. From T cells, B-cell-depleted T cells, or PBMCs came the material, which was cDNA or gDNA.

How the authors handled the data: Estimation of nucleated cell counts was performed using reference gene primer amplification. Clones were read by immunoSEQ multiplex PCR, and TCRdb kept only the in-frame ones, dropping some. The DNA was the basis for D and trimming; V, J and clone size are from that table. This sample has about 190,000 clones; around 87% occur once, and the top ten carry approximately 0.64%. This sequence originates from a man aged 50-60 years with acute or convalescent COVID-19. The J gene is TRBJ2-5, the V gene TRBV7-7; D remains unclear. The sample consisted of peripheral blood. DNA for the CDR3: TGTGCTAGCAGCTTATCTACTTATTCGGAGACCCAGTACTTC. It yields the protein CASSLSTYSETQYF.